The rows below give T cell receptor beta chains drawn from one sample of a study of CD8 T cells in Susac syndrome. TCRdb processed the immunoSEQ multiplex PCR reads anew with MiXCR; each CDR3 protein has one entry. The table has roughly 250,000 distinct CDR3 sequences, almost 97% seen once. The specimen was CD4+ T cells from PBMCs. These receptors were obtained from a human donor with Susac syndrome. Both conserved end residues are part of each CDR3. A D gene is named only where the DNA matches it firmly. Part of the rows lack a size; the others show once, few, many or a class for expanded clones.

cdr3_length	clone_size	v_call	j_call	d_call	cdr3_nt	cdr3_aa
13	.	TRBV12-3/TRBV12-4	TRBJ2-7	.	TGTGCCAGCAGTTCCTGGGACTCCTACGAGCAGTACTTC	CASSSWDSYEQYF
13	.	TRBV29-1	TRBJ2-7	.	TGCAGCGTTGTGAGACGGAGCTCCTACGAGCAGTACTTC	CSVVRRSSYEQYF
16	.	TRBV12-3/TRBV12-4	TRBJ1-5	.	TGTGCCAGCAGTTCCAGACGGGGGTATAGCAATCAGCCCCAGCATTTT	CASSSRRGYSNQPQHF
15	.	TRBV15	TRBJ2-2	.	TGTGCCACCAGCTCTCCTGGGGGGAGCACCGGGGAGCTGTTTTTT	CATSSPGGSTGELFF
16	.	TRBV18	TRBJ1-2	.	TGTGCCAGCTCACCCGGCAAGAACTCCCCTAACTATGGCTACACCTTC	CASSPGKNSPNYGYTF
14	.	TRBV2	TRBJ2-2	.	TGTGCCAGCAGTCAGGCCCCTCTCACCGGGGAGCTGTTTTTT	CASSQAPLTGELFF
13	.	TRBV4-1	TRBJ2-1	.	TGCGCCAGCAGCCCTAACGGGATAAACCCACAGTTCTTC	CASSPNGINPQFF
12	.	TRBV6-5	TRBJ1-2	.	TGTGCCACTCGCGGCGCAGTTTATGGCTACACCTTC	CATRGAVYGYTF
14	.	TRBV12-3/TRBV12-4	TRBJ2-7	TRBD2	TGTGCCAGCAGCGGGACTAGTGGACCCTACGAGCAGTACTTC	CASSGTSGPYEQYF
14	.	TRBV4-2	TRBJ2-5	.	TGTGCCAGCAGGAGGGGGGAGGGCCTTGAGACCCAGTACTTC	CASRRGEGLETQYF
12	.	TRBV30	TRBJ2-7	.	TGTGCCTGGAGTCACGTCTCCTACGAGCAGTACTTC	CAWSHVSYEQYF
11	.	TRBV7-2	TRBJ1-1	.	TGTGCCAGCAGCCCCGTCTATGAAGCTTTCTTT	CASSPVYEAFF
17	once	TRBV20-1	TRBJ2-7	TRBD2	TGCAGTGCTAGAGACCCAATAAGAACCAGCGGGAGGTACGAGCAGTACTTC	CSARDPIRTSGRYEQYF
16	once	TRBV28	TRBJ2-3	TRBD2	TGTGCCAGCAGTTTACTAGCGGGAGTGGGCACAGATACGCAGTATTTT	CASSLLAGVGTDTQYF
11	.	TRBV7-2	TRBJ1-1	.	TGTGCCAGCAGCTTATGGGGGGGAGCTTTCTTT	CASSLWGGAFF
15	.	TRBV6-5	TRBJ2-7	TRBD2	TGTGCCAGCAGTTATACCGGGACTAGTGCGTACGAGCAGTACTTC	CASSYTGTSAYEQYF
17	.	TRBV28	TRBJ2-1	.	TGTGCCAGCAGTTTTGGAGCAGGGAGAGGGGGCGGGATCGAGCAGTTCTTC	CASSFGAGRGGGIEQFF